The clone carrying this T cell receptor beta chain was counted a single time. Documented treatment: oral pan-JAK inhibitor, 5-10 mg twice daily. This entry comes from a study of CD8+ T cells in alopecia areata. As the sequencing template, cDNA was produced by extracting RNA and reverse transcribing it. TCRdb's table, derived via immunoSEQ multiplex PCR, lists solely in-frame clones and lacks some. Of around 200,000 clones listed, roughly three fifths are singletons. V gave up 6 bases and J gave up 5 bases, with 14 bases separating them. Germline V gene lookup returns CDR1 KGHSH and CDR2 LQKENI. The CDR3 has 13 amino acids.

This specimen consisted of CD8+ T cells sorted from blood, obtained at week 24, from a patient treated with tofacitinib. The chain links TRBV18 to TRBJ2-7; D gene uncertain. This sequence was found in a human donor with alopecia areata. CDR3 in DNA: TGTGCCAGCTCCCCCCGGAAGGGCGACGAGCAGTACTTC. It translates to CASSPRKGDEQYF.